What follows are 24 T cell receptor beta chains derived from one specimen sequenced in a study of blood T cell repertoires in COVID-19. Clones were read by immunoSEQ multiplex PCR, and TCRdb kept only the in-frame ones, dropping some. In the table there are 250,000 to 350,000 clones, 85% to 90% of which are singletons. Sequencing was done on a sample of peripheral blood. The receptors here all came from a woman in her forties or fifties with COVID-19, enrolled during active disease.

This clone was picked up a small number of times. J is TRBJ2-2 and V is TRBV7-9; 8 bases are shared with TRBD2. V lost 11 bases, J lost 6 bases, and 8 bases stayed unmatched. The length of the CDR3 is 13 residues. Looked up from germline, CDR1 is SEHNR and CDR2 is FQNEAQ (reference sequence). CDR3: CAPLAVTSGELFF. The DNA for the CDR3 is TGTGCCCCACTAGCGGTTACATCCGGGGAGCTGTTTTTT. Looking up the rest from reference TRBV7-9 and TRBJ2-2 gives the full variable domain: DTGVSQNPRHKITKRGQNVTFRCDPISEHNRLYWYRQTLGQGPEFLTYFQNEAQLEKSRLLSDRFSAERPKGSFSTLEIQRTEQGDSAMYLCAPLAVTSGELFFGEGSRLTVL.

The table lists this clone with a count of one. The chain links TRBV29-1 to TRBJ2-1, with D possibly being TRBD1 (6 bases). The CDR3 is 14 residues long. Trimming took off 3 bases at V and 6 bases at J, with 15 bases between the two ends. Looked up from germline, CDR1 is SQVTM and CDR2 is ANQGSEA. The DNA of the CDR3 is TGCAGCGTTGACCCAGTCCCACAGGGCAATGAGCAGTTCTTC. Its translation: CSVDPVPQGNEQFF.

The rearrangement joins TRBV6-5 to TRBJ1-6; the match to TRBD1 covers 7 bases. Per the germline V gene, CDR1 is MNHEY and CDR2 is SVGAGI. CDR3 size: 14 residues. V lost 2 bases to trimming and J lost 7 bases; unmatched junction nucleotides: 2. CDR3: CASSYRGPNSPLHF. The CDR3 coding sequence is TGTGCCAGCAGTTACAGGGGGCCAAATTCACCCCTCCACTTT.

The gene calls are TRBV7-9 and TRBJ2-5; 7 bases fit TRBD2. Germline trimming cut 5 bases from V and 1 base from J; bases unmatched to any gene: 4. Germline CDR1 SEHNR, CDR2 FQNEAQ (reference sequence). The CDR3 covers 14 residues. CDR3 sequence: CASSPRGVQETQYF. The CDR3 DNA sequence: TGTGCCAGCAGCCCCCGGGGGGTCCAAGAGACCCAGTACTTC.

CDR3 sequence (DNA): TGTGCCAGCAGCCAACCCGGATTCAGGGTAGCGGTTTCCACAGATACGCAGTATTTT. It codes for CASSQPGFRVAVSTDTQYF. The V and J genes are TRBV3-1 (or the pseudogene TRBV3-2) and TRBJ2-3, with D possibly TRBD2 on 6 matching bases. V was shortened by 2 bases and J by 2 bases, with 23 bases between the two germline ends. Germline V gene data show CDR1 as LGHDT and CDR2 as YNNKEL (reference sequence). This CDR3 has 19 residues.

The V call is TRBV5-1, the J call TRBJ1-2; D possibly corresponds to TRBD1 (5 bases). Germline CDR1 and CDR2: SGHRS and YFSETQ. With 4 bases removed from V and 6 bases from J, the gap between germline ends came to 25 bases. The CDR3 covers 17 residues. CDR3 protein: CASSSFLNPGRGDGYTF. As DNA, the CDR3 is TGCGCCAGCAGCAGCTTTTTAAATCCGGGCCGGGGGGATGGCTACACCTTC.

This clone was picked up one time. V and J are TRBV2 and TRBJ1-6; 9 positions agree with TRBD1. Germline CDR1 SNHLY, CDR2 FYNNEI. Trimming removed 5 bases from V and 10 bases from J; junction bases left unmatched: 6. The CDR3 consists of 14 residues. The CDR3 DNA reads as TGTGCCAGCAGTATTGGACAGGGGCGATCACCCCTCCACTTT. It encodes CASSIGQGRSPLHF.

The genes are TRBV28 and TRBJ2-7; D uncertain. CDR1 is MDHEN, CDR2 SYDVKM, per germline. V was shortened by 2 bases and J by 4 bases, with 12 bases between the two germline ends. The CDR3 sequence is 14 residues long. CDR3 sequence reads: CASSLLVSFYEQYF. DNA of the CDR3: TGTGCCAGCAGTTTACTAGTAAGTTTTTACGAGCAGTACTTC.

The V call is TRBV5-4, the J call TRBJ2-3; D might be TRBD2 (6 bases). Trimming pared 4 bases from V and 6 bases from J, leaving 15 bases between. The germline CDR1 and CDR2 sequences are SGHNT and YYREEE (reference sequence). CDR3 length: 14 residues. The CDR3: CASSPRTTPDTQYF. The CDR3 bases are TGTGCCAGCAGCCCTAGGACTACCCCGGATACGCAGTATTTT.

The V call is TRBV5-8, the J call TRBJ1-5, with TRBD1 matching 9 bases. With V trimmed by 0 bases and J by 5 bases, 3 bases remained unmatched. Germline CDR1 SGHTS, CDR2 YDEGEE. The CDR3 covers 15 residues. This chain's CDR3 is CASSLVGQGHQPQHF. In nucleotides, the CDR3 is TGTGCCAGCAGCTTGGTGGGACAGGGCCATCAGCCCCAGCATTTT.

V gene TRBV7-2 combines with J gene TRBJ2-1; 10 bases match TRBD1. The CDR3 spans 15 residues. The V gene's germline CDR1 is SGHTA and CDR2 FQGNSA. V trimming: 6 bases; J trimming: 7 bases; junction bases outside the gene matches: 9. The CDR3 bases are TGTGCCAGCAGTTTCCGTTTGGACAGGGGGAATGAGCAGTTCTTC. Residues: CASSFRLDRGNEQFF.

This clone has a single count. V usage is TRBV9 and J usage is TRBJ2-2; TRBD2 matches 10 bases. V shed 7 bases and J 2 bases; nucleotides not matched to a gene: 2. Germline V gene sequence: CDR1 SGDLS, CDR2 YYNGEE. The CDR3 is 14 residues long. CDR3 protein: CASGTSVNTGELFF. The CDR3 nucleotides are TGTGCCAGCGGGACTAGCGTAAACACCGGGGAGCTGTTTTTT. The full variable domain, with the rest looked up from reference TRBV9 and TRBJ2-2, is DSGVTQTPKHLITATGQRVTLRCSPRSGDLSVYWYQQSLDQGLQFLIQYYNGEERAKGNILERFSAQQFPDLHSELNLSSLELGDSALYFCASGTSVNTGELFFGEGSRLTVL.

The chain employs TRBV9 and TRBJ2-2; D gene ambiguous. This CDR3 is 15 amino acids long. CDR1 SGDLS and CDR2 YYNGEE come from the germline V gene. V dropped 5 bases and J dropped 0 bases, with 11 bases sitting between them. CDR3 nucleotides: TGTGCCAGCAGTTACGTCAGTTCGAACACCGGGGAGCTGTTTTTT. Translated, it gives CASSYVSSNTGELFF.

This clone has only one observation. The chain carries TRBV27 and TRBJ2-5; D might be TRBD2 (6 bases). The CDR3 covers 14 residues. V was trimmed by 0 bases and J by 7 bases, leaving 12 bases between them. Germline lookup yields CDR1 MNHEY and CDR2 SMNVEV (reference sequence). The CDR3 loop reads CASSLSGTLGTQYF. The CDR3 nucleotides are TGTGCCAGCAGTTTATCTGGGACTCTAGGGACCCAGTACTTC.

The chain joins TRBV5-4 to TRBJ1-1; TRBD1 is a possible D gene (5 bases). Germline V lookup: CDR1 SGHNT, CDR2 YYREEE (reference sequence). The CDR3 consists of 14 residues. V lost 0 bases and J lost 5, with 11 bases in between. Here the CDR3 DNA reads TGTGCCAGCAGCTTGGAACGGGGGAGGACTGAAGCTTTCTTT. Its translation: CASSLERGRTEAFF.

The genes are TRBV30 and TRBJ1-3; D is undetermined. The germline V gene has CDR1 GTSNPN and CDR2 SVGIG (reference sequence). V was pared by 3 bases and J by 6 bases, with 9 bases between. The CDR3 length is 12 residues. In nucleotides, the CDR3 is TGTGCCTGGAGACCCGGGGTAAACACCATATATTTT. Its translation: CAWRPGVNTIYF.

The V gene is TRBV9, the J gene TRBJ2-2; weak D call: TRBD2 (5 bases). This CDR3 is 17 amino acids long. Trimming shortened V by 2 bases and J by 5 bases, and 19 bases separated the two germline ends. Germline V CDR1 and CDR2: SGDLS, YYNGEE. The CDR3: CASSVGLRASGTGELFF. The CDR3 DNA reads as TGTGCCAGCAGCGTGGGGTTGCGGGCCTCGGGAACCGGGGAGCTGTTTTTT. Using reference TRBV9 and TRBJ2-2 for the parts outside the CDR3, the full variable domain is DSGVTQTPKHLITATGQRVTLRCSPRSGDLSVYWYQQSLDQGLQFLIQYYNGEERAKGNILERFSAQQFPDLHSELNLSSLELGDSALYFCASSVGLRASGTGELFFGEGSRLTVL.

The genes are TRBV10-3 and TRBJ2-7; perhaps TRBD1 as D (6 bases). V was shortened by 9 bases and J by 4 bases, with 19 bases between the two germline ends. The germline gives CDR1 ENHRY, CDR2 SYGVKD. This CDR3 spans 14 amino acids. The CDR3 sequence: CAMSPGHLDYEQYF. As DNA, the CDR3 is TGTGCCATGTCTCCGGGACACTTAGATTACGAGCAGTACTTC.

V usage is TRBV5-6 and J usage is TRBJ2-5, with 8 bases matching TRBD2. Germline V gives CDR1 SGHDT, CDR2 YYEEEE. The V and J ends lost 1 base and 5 bases, in that order; junction bases with no gene match: 7. The CDR3 totals 15 residues. The CDR3 loop reads CASSLRGLVLETQYF. The DNA of the CDR3 is TGTGCCAGCAGCTTGAGGGGACTAGTTCTGGAGACCCAGTACTTC. Using reference TRBV5-6 and TRBJ2-5 for the parts outside the CDR3, the full variable domain is DAGVTQSPTHLIKTRGQQVTLRCSPKSGHDTVSWYQQALGQGPQFIFQYYEEEERQRGNFPDRFSGHQFPNYSSELNVNALLLGDSALYLCASSLRGLVLETQYFGPGTRLLVL.

The chain combines TRBV30 with TRBJ2-1, with D tentatively TRBD2 (6 bases). This CDR3 is built from 16 residues. Germline V gives CDR1 GTSNPN, CDR2 SVGIG (reference sequence). V was cut by 3 bases and J by 8 bases, with 23 bases left in between. CDR3 sequence reads: CAWRSRLGVLGDEQFF. The CDR3, as DNA: TGTGCCTGGAGGTCCCGACTAGGGGTCCTGGGGGATGAGCAGTTCTTC.

The J gene is TRBJ1-1, the V gene TRBV5-6; 9 nucleotides line up with TRBD1. The CDR3 has 16 residues. Germline lookup yields CDR1 SGHDT and CDR2 YYEEEE. Trimming cost V 3 bases and J 1 base; bases outside gene matches: 7. The CDR3 DNA is TGTGCCAGCAGCTCGGACAGGGGATGGGGGAACACTGAAGCTTTCTTT. The encoded protein is CASSSDRGWGNTEAFF.

This clone was seen once. CDR3 region: CASSLTGIYYEKLFF. The CDR3 DNA reads TGTGCCAGCAGCTTAACAGGGATTTATTATGAAAAACTGTTTTTT. V gene TRBV7-2 combines with J gene TRBJ1-4, with D possibly matching TRBD1 (6 bases). This CDR3 comprises 15 residues. In germline, CDR1 is SGHTA, CDR2 FQGNSA. V was shortened by 2 bases and J by 6 bases, with 13 bases between the two germline ends.

The chain employs TRBV5-6 and TRBJ2-3; 9 bases are a match to TRBD1. The CDR3 spans 17 residues. The V and J ends lost 5 bases and 0 bases, in that order; junction bases with no gene match: 10. In germline, CDR1 is SGHDT, CDR2 YYEEEE. CDR3 DNA: TGTGCCAGCAGAAAAACCGGGACAGGGCCTAGCACAGATACGCAGTATTTT. Protein sequence: CASRKTGTGPSTDTQYF.

The rearrangement uses TRBV6-6 and TRBJ2-3; TRBD2 matches at 7 bases. Germline V CDR1 and CDR2: MNHNY, SVGAGI (reference sequence). This CDR3 comprises 15 residues. The junction had 12 bases not matched to a gene; V was cut back by 7 bases and J by 5 bases. The CDR3 nucleotides are TGTGCCAGCATCCCTGGGGGAGGGCCGGGAGATACGCAGTATTTT. Amino acid sequence: CASIPGGGPGDTQYF.